This is a list of T cell receptor beta chains from one sample in a study of cytomegalovirus exposure and HLA in healthy donors. Sequencing was performed with immunoSEQ multiplex PCR; in TCRdb, only in-frame clones are kept and a portion is missing. Of 85,000 to 120,000 clones in the sample, approximately 90% were seen once. Sequenced material: PBMCs. The receptors stem from a woman aged 18-29 years in good health and CMV-seropositive. The CDR3 runs from the conserved cysteine through the conserved F or W. D genes are given only for firm matches. A row's size may be missing; if present it is once, few, many or a size class.

v_call,d_call,clone_size,j_call,cdr3_aa,cdr3_nt
TRBV2,TRBD2,-,TRBJ2-1,CASSIETGGARNEQFF,TGTGCCAGCTCCATTGAAACGGGGGGGGCCAGGAATGAGCAGTTCTTC
TRBV5-6,TRBD1,-,TRBJ1-2,CASSSRDRQGGYTF,TGTGCCAGCAGCTCCCGGGACAGGCAAGGAGGCTACACCTTC
TRBV2,-,-,TRBJ1-4,CASSEGPPRREKLFF,TGTGCCAGCAGTGAAGGGCCCCCTAGGAGAGAAAAACTGTTTTTT
TRBV4-1,-,-,TRBJ2-2,CASSQGPGNTGELFF,TGCGCCAGCAGCCAAGGTCCGGGGAACACCGGGGAGCTGTTTTTT
TRBV9,TRBD1,-,TRBJ2-3,CASSEQGQARSSTDTQYF,TGTGCCAGCAGCGAACAGGGACAGGCGCGTTCTAGCACAGATACGCAGTATTTT
TRBV28,-,few,TRBJ2-3,CASSLWGDSRTDTQYF,TGTGCCAGCAGTTTATGGGGGGACTCCCGCACAGATACGCAGTATTTT
TRBV29-1,TRBD2,-,TRBJ2-5,CSVEIWEGTQYF,TGCAGCGTTGAAATATGGGAGGGGACCCAGTACTTC
TRBV4-1,TRBD1,-,TRBJ1-2,CASSVTGVGYGYTF,TGCGCCAGCAGCGTGACAGGGGTCGGCTATGGCTACACCTTC
TRBV11-2,TRBD2,-,TRBJ2-7,CASTWGGGDYEQYF,TGTGCCAGCACCTGGGGGGGAGGGGACTACGAGCAGTACTTC
TRBV15,TRBD1,-,TRBJ1-3,CATSRDGTALGNTIYF,TGTGCCACCAGCAGAGATGGGACAGCTCTAGGAAACACCATATATTTT
TRBV4-1,TRBD1,-,TRBJ2-7,CASSQYQGAAYEQYF,TGCGCCAGCAGCCAATATCAGGGGGCCGCTTACGAGCAGTACTTC
TRBV7-2,TRBD1,-,TRBJ1-2,CASSQGDPPYGYTF,TGTGCCAGCAGCCAGGGGGACCCCCCCTATGGCTACACCTTC
TRBV4-1,TRBD1,-,TRBJ1-2,CASSQDERWTGDNYGYTF,TGCGCCAGCAGCCAAGATGAAAGATGGACAGGGGATAACTATGGCTACACCTTC
TRBV14,-,-,TRBJ2-7,CASSPSGRQGGGEQYF,TGTGCCAGCAGCCCGAGCGGTCGGCAGGGAGGAGGCGAGCAGTACTTC
TRBV14,TRBD2,-,TRBJ2-3,CASSQDSGLAGSRTDTQYF,TGTGCCAGCAGCCAAGATTCCGGACTAGCGGGGAGCCGCACAGATACGCAGTATTTT
TRBV9,-,-,TRBJ2-5,CASSANVRETQYF,TGTGCCAGCAGCGCCAACGTCCGGGAGACCCAGTACTTC
TRBV11-2,TRBD1,-,TRBJ1-2,CASSPRTGSQPYLGYTF,TGTGCCAGCAGCCCGAGGACAGGTTCGCAACCATATTTGGGCTACACCTTC
TRBV6-1,-,-,TRBJ2-3,CASSEATGGPDTQYF,TGTGCCAGCAGTGAAGCAACGGGGGGCCCAGATACGCAGTATTTT
TRBV2,-,-,TRBJ1-1,CASRGLGNTEAFF,TGTGCCAGCAGGGGGCTGGGGAACACTGAAGCTTTCTTT
TRBV23-1,TRBD2,-,TRBJ2-5,CARLGGGQETQYF,TGCGCCAGGTTGGGCGGGGGGCAAGAGACCCAGTACTTC
TRBV6-4,-,once,TRBJ1-1,CASKPTGMNTEAFF,TGTGCCAGCAAACCGACAGGCATGAACACTGAAGCTTTCTTT
TRBV5-6,-,-,TRBJ1-2,CASSLTAGEGYTF,TGTGCCAGCAGCTTAACGGCAGGGGAAGGCTACACCTTC
TRBV7-6,-,-,TRBJ2-2,CASSFMIRGKNTGELFF,TGTGCCAGCAGCTTCATGATCCGGGGAAAGAACACCGGGGAGCTGTTTTTT
TRBV27,-,-,TRBJ2-1,CASSFRRGAQGGQFF,TGTGCCAGCAGTTTTCGGCGGGGGGCTCAGGGGGGGCAGTTCTTC
TRBV7-9,TRBD1,-,TRBJ1-2,CASRIGQVGANYGYTF,TGTGCCAGCCGCATAGGACAGGTGGGAGCTAACTATGGCTACACCTTC
TRBV6-5,TRBD1,few,TRBJ1-6,CASSYSAGTGHSPLHF,TGTGCCAGCAGTTACTCCGCCGGGACAGGGCATTCACCCCTCCACTTT
TRBV28,-,-,TRBJ2-5,CASSNAGASKETQYF,TGTGCCAGCAGCAATGCGGGGGCGTCGAAAGAGACCCAGTACTTC
TRBV5-1,-,-,TRBJ1-5,CASSLGASGGGQPQHF,TGCGCCAGCAGCTTGGGGGCCTCGGGAGGGGGACAGCCCCAGCATTTT
TRBV9,TRBD1,-,TRBJ1-2,CASSGMDRVYGYTF,TGTGCCAGCAGCGGAATGGACAGGGTTTATGGCTACACCTTC
TRBV6-1,TRBD2,-,TRBJ2-1,CASSEWGSGGPSSYNEQFF,TGTGCCAGCAGTGAATGGGGTAGCGGGGGCCCGAGCTCCTACAATGAGCAGTTCTTC
TRBV10-3,TRBD1,once,TRBJ1-2,CAIREDRGSDGYTF,TGTGCCATCAGAGAAGACAGGGGATCCGACGGCTACACCTTC
TRBV10-3,TRBD1,-,TRBJ1-5,CATTKGQDQNQPQHF,TGTGCCACAACCAAGGGACAGGACCAAAATCAGCCCCAGCATTTT
TRBV7-8,TRBD1,-,TRBJ1-4,CASRSGGTGDEKLFF,TGTGCCAGCAGATCCGGGGGGACAGGGGATGAAAAACTGTTTTTT
TRBV11-2,-,-,TRBJ2-7,CASSLAQMKYF,TGTGCCAGCAGCTTAGCACAGATGAAATACTTC
TRBV7-9,TRBD2,-,TRBJ2-1,CASSSQRGYNEQFF,TGTGCCAGCAGCTCCCAGCGGGGTTACAATGAGCAGTTCTTC
TRBV29-1,-,-,TRBJ1-2,CSVARGEGYTF,TGCAGCGTTGCGCGGGGCGAAGGCTACACCTTC
TRBV7-9,TRBD1,-,TRBJ2-1,CASSLGTGGSEQFF,TGTGCCAGCAGCTTAGGGACAGGGGGATCTGAGCAGTTCTTC
TRBV7-9,-,-,TRBJ2-7,CASTRTEIYEQYF,TGTGCCAGCACCCGGACAGAAATCTACGAGCAGTACTTC
TRBV27,TRBD1,-,TRBJ1-2,CASSLGTGDNYGYTF,TGTGCCAGCAGTTTAGGGACAGGGGATAACTATGGCTACACCTTC
TRBV4-1,-,-,TRBJ1-5,CASSQGITGPSNQPQHF,TGCGCCAGCAGCCAAGGAATTACAGGTCCTAGCAATCAGCCCCAGCATTTT